The next 32 T cell receptor beta chains were all read from a single sample in a study of spatial heterogeneity in lung cancer. Time point given: sample taken at primary tumor resection. The antigens these receptors bind are not known. MiXCR, run by TCRdb on the 5' RACE reads, gives a single entry per CDR3 protein. The data hold around 13,000 distinct CDR3 sequences, with around 5% observed a single time. General observations from the study: Tracking of tumor mutation counts was seen in expanded intratumoral alpha and beta TCR counts.

The material was lung tumor tissue, obtained at surgery. These receptors all come from a male donor with early-stage non-small cell lung cancer.

This clonotype came up many times. The CDR3 loop reads CASTLTGYSYEQYF. As DNA, the CDR3 is TGTGCCAGCACCCTAACAGGGTACTCCTACGAGCAGTACTTC. This chain uses TRBV6-5 with TRBJ2-7; maybe TRBD1 (6 bases). The CDR3 loop spans 14 amino acids. V was cut by 7 bases and J by 0 bases, with 13 bases left in between. Germline V CDR1 and CDR2: MNHEY, SVGAGI.

This clonotype came up many times. The chain is built from TRBV20-1 and TRBJ1-2, with D maybe TRBD1 (5 bases). The V and J ends lost 2 bases and 4 bases respectively, with 14 bases between them. The CDR3 is 14 amino acids. Germline CDR1 is DFQATT and CDR2 is SNEGSKA (reference sequence). The CDR3 DNA follows: TGCAGTGCTAGACAACCCACAGGACTCTATGGCTACACCTTC. It encodes CSARQPTGLYGYTF.

In its sample, this clonotype was seen many times. The chain employs TRBV12-3 or TRBV12-4 and TRBJ1-5; the D is unclear. The V and J ends lost 1 base and 7 bases respectively, with 8 bases between them. CDR3 length: 13 residues. The CDR3 region has the DNA TGTGCCAGCAGTTTAGAAGGGAGGCAGCCCCAGCATTTT. As protein: CASSLEGRQPQHF.

This clonotype was found many times. The gene calls are TRBV5-1 and TRBJ2-1, with 8 bases aligning to TRBD2. V dropped 0 bases and J dropped 6; count of bases not matched to a gene: 5. There are 15 residues in the CDR3. From germline, CDR1 is SGHRS and CDR2 YFSETQ. The CDR3 loop reads CASSLDGLASNEQFF. Written as DNA, the CDR3 is TGCGCCAGCAGCTTGGACGGACTAGCAAGCAATGAGCAGTTCTTC.

CDR3 loop: CASSQDPKNIQYF. DNA of the CDR3: TGTGCCAGCAGCCAAGATCCCAAAAACATTCAGTACTTC. The chain combines TRBV3-1 with TRBJ2-4, with D unresolved. Trimming shortened V by 0 bases and J by 2 bases, and 2 bases separated the two germline ends. The CDR3 is 13 amino acids. From germline, CDR1 is LGHDT and CDR2 YNNKEL (reference sequence).

This clonotype came up many times. The chain joins TRBV7-2 to TRBJ1-2; weak D call: TRBD1 (6 bases). Germline V CDR1 and CDR2: SGHTA, FQGNSA. Trimming stripped 1 base from V and 4 bases from J, with 10 bases between. The CDR3 contains 14 residues. CDR3 region: CASSLGGQTYGYTF. The CDR3 DNA sequence: TGTGCCAGCAGCTTAGGAGGACAGACCTATGGCTACACCTTC.

This clonotype turned up a few times. This sequence joins TRBV30 and TRBJ2-7; maybe TRBD2 (5 bases). The CDR3 extends over 8 amino acids. Germline lookup yields CDR1 GTSNPN and CDR2 SVGIG (reference sequence). The ends were cut back, 7 bases at V and 8 bases at J, with 6 bases in the middle. Written as DNA, the CDR3 is TGTGCCTCGGGGAAGCAGTACTTC. Translated: CASGKQYF.

This clonotype was counted many times. The chain recombines TRBV11-2 with TRBJ2-5; D gene unclear. This CDR3 is 17 amino acids long. V was shortened by 3 bases and J by 0 bases, with 17 bases between the two germline ends. Germline loops: CDR1 SGHAT, CDR2 FQNNGV. CDR3: CASSFGRASRYQETQYF. DNA for the CDR3: TGTGCCAGCAGCTTCGGACGAGCTAGTCGGTACCAAGAGACCCAGTACTTC.

The sample holds a few counts of this clonotype. Germline is not matched at one junction end, which may reflect a read error. The rearrangement links TRBV7-7 to TRBJ2-2; 9 nucleotides match TRBD2. The CDR3 covers 16 residues. Germline CDR1 is SSHAT and CDR2 is FNYEAQ (reference sequence). The CDR3 region is CASSLISGGDTGELFF. Here the CDR3 DNA reads TGTGCTAGCAGCTTAATTAGCGGGGGAGACACCGGGGAGCTGTTTTTT.

At least ten counts were recorded for this clonotype. The chain is built from TRBV7-9 and TRBJ1-2, with 7 bases lining up with TRBD1. This CDR3 contains 15 residues. V lost 4 bases to trimming and J lost 4 bases; unmatched junction nucleotides: 9. The germline gives CDR1 SEHNR, CDR2 FQNEAQ (reference sequence). CDR3 residues: CASSSMGQPSYGYTF. DNA for the CDR3: TGTGCCAGCAGCTCAATGGGACAGCCCAGCTATGGCTACACCTTC. Variable domain in full (rest from reference TRBV7-9 and TRBJ1-2): DTGVSQNPRHKITKRGQNVTFRCDPISEHNRLYWYRQTLGQGPEFLTYFQNEAQLEKSRLLSDRFSAERPKGSFSTLEIQRTEQGDSAMYLCASSSMGQPSYGYTFGSGTRLTVV.

This clonotype was detected ten times or more. The chain combines TRBV2 with TRBJ1-1; D is undetermined. Germline V lookup: CDR1 SNHLY, CDR2 FYNNEI. The CDR3 length is 14 residues. The V end lost 2 bases, the J end lost 4 bases, and 11 bases lay between the germline ends. The CDR3 is CASSESEAGTEAFF. The CDR3 DNA sequence: TGTGCCAGCAGTGAATCTGAGGCCGGCACTGAAGCTTTCTTT.

This clonotype was observed at least ten times. The V call is TRBV2, the J call TRBJ1-6, with 7 bases that match TRBD1. The junction had 11 bases not matched to a gene; V was cut back by 6 bases and J by 0 bases. This CDR3 region has 18 residues. Germline lookup yields CDR1 SNHLY and CDR2 FYNNEI. The CDR3 region is CASSVRQGSSSYNSPLHF. CDR3 DNA sequence: TGTGCCAGCAGCGTCCGACAGGGATCGAGCTCCTATAATTCACCCCTCCACTTT.

In this sample, this clonotype turned up many times. The CDR3 loop reads CATQLGFSSYGYTF. CDR3 sequence (DNA): TGTGCCACCCAACTGGGGTTCAGTTCCTATGGCTACACCTTC. The chain carries TRBV15 and TRBJ1-2; no firm D call. The V gene's germline CDR1 is LNHNV and CDR2 YYDKDF (reference sequence). The CDR3 sequence is 14 residues long. V was trimmed by 8 bases and J by 4 bases, leaving 17 bases between them.

This clonotype was detected many times. This chain links TRBV7-6 with TRBJ2-1, with TRBD2 matching 15 bases. The germline gives CDR1 SGHVS, CDR2 FNYEAQ. The CDR3 totals 17 residues. After removal of 5 bases from V and 6 bases from J, the junction contained 8 bases not matched to a gene. CDR3 nucleotide sequence: TGTGCCAGCAGCCGGACTAGCGGGAGGGCCGATCTCAATGAGCAGTTCTTC. It is translated as CASSRTSGRADLNEQFF.

This clonotype came up many times. The V call is TRBV20-1, the J call TRBJ1-5, with TRBD1 matching 7 bases. Germline V gene sequence: CDR1 DFQATT, CDR2 SNEGSKA (reference sequence). Germline trimming cut 3 bases from V and 5 bases from J; bases unmatched to any gene: 4. CDR3 length: 13 residues. As DNA, the CDR3 is TGCAGTGCTAGCCCCACAGGGGATCAGCCCCAGCATTTT. It yields the protein CSASPTGDQPQHF.

This clonotype came up many times. The V gene is TRBV12-3 or TRBV12-4, the J gene TRBJ2-7; no definite D call. The CDR3 runs 12 residues. Trimming stripped 5 bases from V and 2 bases from J, with 7 bases between. The CDR3 coding sequence is TGTGCCAGCAGTAGATACACCTACGAGCAGTACTTC. Translated: CASSRYTYEQYF.

This clonotype was seen more than once but under ten times. The chain couples TRBV7-2 to TRBJ2-3, with 7 bases matching TRBD2. There are 14 residues in the CDR3. CDR1 and CDR2 from the germline V gene are SGHTA and FQGNSA. The junction had 1 base not matched to a gene; V was cut back by 1 base and J by 3 bases. CDR3 nucleotide sequence: TGTGCCAGCAGCTTAGGACTAGCTACAGATACGCAGTATTTT. This codes for CASSLGLATDTQYF.

This clonotype was picked up many times. The gene calls are TRBV7-9 and TRBJ2-1; 10 nucleotides match TRBD2. From germline, CDR1 is SEHNR and CDR2 FQNEAQ (reference sequence). With 3 bases clipped from V and 3 bases from J, the junction kept 5 bases outside the gene matches. The CDR3 spans 16 residues. The CDR3, as DNA: TGTGCCAGCAGCTTGGTAGGACTAGCGGACTACAATGAGCAGTTCTTC. It codes for CASSLVGLADYNEQFF.

This clonotype occurred many times. V gene TRBV3-1 combines with J gene TRBJ1-1, with D maybe TRBD1 (6 bases). V was pared by 1 base and J by 4 bases, with 16 bases between. Germline V gene data show CDR1 as LGHDT and CDR2 as YNNKEL (reference sequence). The CDR3 loop spans 16 amino acids. DNA for the CDR3: TGTGCCAGCAGCCAAGCCGGGGGGGCTGTCGGCACTGAAGCTTTCTTT. This translates into CASSQAGGAVGTEAFF.

CDR3 amino acids: CASSRERILATNEKLFF. The CDR3 DNA reads as TGTGCCAGCAGTCGCGAACGAATATTAGCAACTAATGAAAAACTGTTTTTT. V gene TRBV6-1 combines with J gene TRBJ1-4, with D uncertain. Trimming shortened V by 5 bases and J by 0 bases, and 16 bases separated the two germline ends. CDR1 is MNHNS, CDR2 SASEGT, per germline. The CDR3 has 17 amino acids.

This clonotype was picked up many times. The rearrangement uses TRBV7-2 and TRBJ1-5; D is unresolved. Trimming took off 1 base at V and 4 bases at J, with 5 bases between the two ends. The CDR3 spans 13 residues. CDR1 and CDR2 from the germline V gene are SGHTA and FQGNSA. In nucleotides, the CDR3 is TGTGCCAGCAGCTTAGACAGAAATCAGCCCCAGCATTTT. Translated, it gives CASSLDRNQPQHF.

Ten or more counts support this clonotype. The chain joins TRBV12-3 or TRBV12-4 to TRBJ1-4; weak D call: TRBD1 (6 bases). CDR3 size: 12 residues. The ends were cut back, 6 bases at V and 10 bases at J, with 12 bases in the middle. The CDR3 spells CASSPGEGKLFF. The CDR3 bases are TGTGCCAGCAGCCCAGGGGAGGGAAAACTGTTTTTT.

This clonotype was found many times. The chain employs TRBV28 and TRBJ2-7, with D possibly matching TRBD1 (6 bases). CDR1 and CDR2 (germline): MDHEN, SYDVKM. V lost 6 bases, J lost 1 base, and 16 bases lay in between. CDR3 length: 15 residues. The CDR3 protein is CASSLQGKASYEQYV. Here the CDR3 DNA reads TGTGCCAGCAGCCTTCAGGGGAAGGCTTCCTACGAGCAGTACGTC.

This clonotype was detected ten times or more. The chain carries TRBV25-1 and TRBJ2-5, with D maybe TRBD2 (5 bases). Germline-derived CDR1 and CDR2 are MGHDK and SYGVNS. V lost 5 bases and J 2 bases, leaving 9 bases between the germline ends. The CDR3 length is 13 residues. The CDR3 is CASSRTGQETQYF. As DNA, the CDR3 is TGTGCCAGCAGTAGGACGGGACAAGAGACCCAGTACTTC.

The sample holds many counts of this clonotype. CDR3 in amino acids: CASSSPRGRVTEAFF. The CDR3 DNA sequence: TGTGCCAGCAGTTCCCCTCGCGGAAGGGTCACTGAAGCTTTCTTT. The V call is TRBV27, the J call TRBJ1-1, with D unresolved. V lost 4 bases, J lost 4 bases, and 16 bases lay in between. CDR3 length: 15 residues. Looked up from germline, CDR1 is MNHEY and CDR2 is SMNVEV (reference sequence).

This clonotype has a count of ten or more. This rearrangement joins TRBV7-9 to TRBJ1-6, with TRBD1 as a possible D gene (5 bases). The CDR3 loop spans 17 amino acids. Germline V gene sequence: CDR1 SEHNR, CDR2 FQNEAQ (reference sequence). Deletions cut 4 bases from V and 3 bases from J, with 16 bases between. Here the CDR3 DNA reads TGTGCCAGCAGCTCCCTAAGGGGAGGGGACTATAATTCACCCCTCCACTTT. It codes for CASSSLRGGDYNSPLHF.

The sample holds many counts of this clonotype. The chain recombines TRBV20-1 with TRBJ2-1; D may be TRBD1 (6 bases). V was shortened by 5 bases and J by 10 bases, with 21 bases between the two germline ends. This CDR3 contains 14 residues. Germline V gene sequence: CDR1 DFQATT, CDR2 SNEGSKA (reference sequence). The CDR3 DNA sequence: TGCAGTGCTCCTCGATCCTGGGGGCCTAAGGAGCAGTTCTTC. Its protein is CSAPRSWGPKEQFF.

This clonotype was seen repeatedly, ten times or more. This chain uses TRBV5-1 with TRBJ1-2, with D hard to call. Looked up from germline, CDR1 is SGHRS and CDR2 is YFSETQ. This CDR3 is 13 amino acids long. V was clipped by 10 bases and J by 8 bases, with 21 bases between them. The CDR3 is CASSREGAKGYTF. CDR3 coding DNA: TGCGCCTCCTCCCGCGAGGGTGCAAAGGGCTACACCTTC.

The table lists this clonotype with many counts. The J gene is TRBJ2-7, the V gene TRBV7-2; D uncertain. V was cut by 1 base and J by 3 bases, with 10 bases left in between. The germline V gene has CDR1 SGHTA and CDR2 FQGNSA. The CDR3 totals 14 residues. The CDR3 spells CASSLGPGNYEQYF. In nucleotides, the CDR3 is TGTGCCAGCAGCTTAGGCCCAGGCAACTACGAGCAGTACTTC.

This clonotype was counted ten times or more. The V gene is TRBV20-1, the J gene TRBJ2-3; perhaps TRBD2 as D (5 bases). Germline V gives CDR1 DFQATT, CDR2 SNEGSKA (reference sequence). CDR3 size: 15 residues. Trimming cost V 6 bases and J 1 base, with 17 bases left between them. The DNA of the CDR3 is TGCAGTGCCCAAAATCGGGATTTTGGCACAGATACGCAGTATTTT. As protein: CSAQNRDFGTDTQYF.

This chain joins TRBV20-1 and TRBJ2-3, with TRBD2 identical over 10 bases. Germline lookup yields CDR1 DFQATT and CDR2 SNEGSKA (reference sequence). The junction had 6 bases not matched to a gene; V was cut back by 5 bases and J by 1 base. This CDR3 spans 15 amino acids. CDR3 in amino acids: CSASQGLAGTDTQYF. The CDR3 bases are TGCAGTGCTTCCCAAGGACTAGCGGGCACAGATACGCAGTATTTT.

For the CDR3, the DNA is TGTGCCAGTAGTATGGAGGACCGGGGGCCCCAGCATTTT. Residues: CASSMEDRGPQHF. The rearrangement uses TRBV19 and TRBJ1-5; no firm D call. CDR3 length equals 13 residues. V was trimmed by 3 bases and J by 9 bases, leaving 12 bases between them. From germline, CDR1 is LNHDA and CDR2 SQIVND (reference sequence).